Listed below are T cell receptor beta chains from one sample, sequenced in a study of T cell responses to AZD1222 COVID-19 vaccine. Here immunoSEQ multiplex PCR was the method, and the copy in TCRdb shows in-frame clones only, minus some. The sample records under 150,000 clones, 90% to 95% being singletons. Sample: peripheral blood, taken on day 0 of AZD1222 vaccination. These receptors all stem from an adult in good health. Each CDR3 is given with its conserved first and last residue. The D gene is left open where the match is weak. Clone size is given for some rows only: seen once, a few or many times, or a class if the clone is expanded.

TRBV19	TRBD2	once	TRBJ2-7	CASSIAGGLAGGEQYF	TGTGCCAGTAGTATAGCCGGGGGACTAGCGGGAGGCGAGCAGTACTTC
TRBV5-1	TRBD2	.	TRBJ2-5	CASTPSGRQETQYF	TGCGCCAGCACCCCCAGCGGGAGACAAGAGACCCAGTACTTC
TRBV5-1	.	.	TRBJ1-2	CASSSQVYGYTF	TGCGCCAGCAGCTCCCAGGTATATGGCTACACCTTC
TRBV5-1	.	.	TRBJ2-1	CASSLGGMDNEQFF	TGCGCCAGCAGCTTGGGGGGAATGGACAATGAGCAGTTCTTC
TRBV6-4	.	.	TRBJ2-3	CASSDSTGTDTQYF	TGTGCCAGCAGTGACTCCACTGGCACAGATACGCAGTATTTT
TRBV4-2	TRBD1	.	TRBJ2-7	CASSQGDRGRYEQYF	TGTGCCAGCAGCCAAGGGGACAGGGGGAGGTACGAGCAGTACTTC
TRBV28	.	.	TRBJ1-2	CASMGRANYGYTF	TGTGCCAGCATGGGTAGGGCTAACTATGGCTACACCTTC
TRBV9	TRBD1	.	TRBJ2-7	CASSVVPGGVYEQYF	TGTGCCAGCAGCGTAGTCCCAGGGGGCGTCTACGAGCAGTACTTC
TRBV5-1	TRBD1	.	TRBJ1-4	CASSIQGDRGEKLFF	TGCGCCAGCAGCATACAGGGGGATCGCGGTGAAAAACTGTTTTTT
TRBV15	.	.	TRBJ1-4	CATSREGGERANEKLFF	TGTGCCACCAGCAGAGAGGGAGGGGAGCGGGCTAATGAAAAACTGTTTTTT
TRBV2	.	.	TRBJ1-3	CASHRDRDRDTIYF	TGTGCCAGCCACCGGGACCGCGATAGGGACACCATATATTTT
TRBV5-1	TRBD1	.	TRBJ2-2	CASSFGDRGTGELFF	TGCGCCAGCAGCTTCGGGGACAGGGGGACCGGGGAGCTGTTTTTT
TRBV28	TRBD1	.	TRBJ1-6	CASRSGTDNSPLHF	TGTGCCAGCAGATCCGGGACAGATAATTCACCCCTCCACTTT
TRBV28	TRBD2	.	TRBJ2-1	CASTQLAGYNEQFF	TGTGCCAGCACCCAGCTAGCGGGCTACAATGAGCAGTTCTTC
TRBV7-2	.	.	TRBJ2-7	CASSLRQVNYEQYF	TGTGCCAGCAGCCTACGACAGGTAAACTACGAGCAGTACTTC
TRBV14	.	.	TRBJ1-6	CASSQDLVQGYWSDSPLHF	TGTGCCAGCAGCCAAGATCTTGTGCAGGGATACTGGTCTGATTCACCCCTCCACTTT
TRBV28	.	once	TRBJ1-2	CASSPSGATNYGYTF	TGTGCCAGCAGCCCTAGCGGAGCAACTAACTATGGCTACACCTTC
TRBV10-1	.	.	TRBJ2-2	CASGENTGELFF	TGCGCCAGCGGGGAGAACACCGGGGAGCTGTTTTTT
TRBV10-3	.	.	TRBJ2-7	CATSDVTYEQYF	TGTGCCACCTCCGACGTAACCTACGAGCAGTACTTC
TRBV5-1	TRBD1	.	TRBJ1-1	CASSHGQVAEAFF	TGCGCCAGCAGCCATGGACAGGTAGCTGAAGCTTTCTTT
TRBV5-6	TRBD2	.	TRBJ2-1	CASTSGLAENNEQFF	TGTGCCAGCACGTCGGGACTAGCGGAGAACAATGAGCAGTTCTTC
TRBV5-1	.	.	TRBJ2-2	CASRWVGGELFF	TGCGCCAGCCGGTGGGTTGGCGGGGAGCTGTTTTTT
TRBV11-3	TRBD2	.	TRBJ2-3	CASSRGADTQYF	TGTGCCAGCAGCCGGGGGGCAGATACGCAGTATTTT
TRBV5-1	.	few	TRBJ1-6	CASSLAGGDSPLHF	TGCGCCAGCAGCTTGGCCGGAGGGGATTCACCCCTCCACTTT
TRBV29-1	TRBD1	.	TRBJ1-6	CSAKQGGNSPLHF	TGCAGCGCTAAACAGGGGGGTAATTCACCCCTCCACTTT
TRBV15	.	once	TRBJ1-6	CATTHLGHTGLSHNSPLHF	TGTGCCACCACACACCTAGGGCACACAGGGCTCTCTCATAATTCACCCCTCCACTTT
TRBV15	.	.	TRBJ2-3	CATSRTPLGADTQYF	TGTGCCACCAGCAGGACCCCCTTGGGGGCAGATACGCAGTATTTT
TRBV15	.	.	TRBJ2-3	CATSRDLDDTQYF	TGTGCCACCAGCAGAGATCTCGACGATACGCAGTATTTT
TRBV27	.	.	TRBJ2-1	CASSSLPPGEQFF	TGTGCCAGCAGTTCCCTCCCCCCGGGTGAGCAGTTCTTC
TRBV10-2	.	.	TRBJ2-7	CASVSGLSAYEQYF	TGCGCCAGCGTGAGCGGACTATCAGCCTACGAGCAGTACTTC
TRBV28	TRBD1	.	TRBJ1-5	CASRPGQENQPQHF	TGTGCCAGCAGACCCGGACAGGAAAATCAGCCCCAGCATTTT
TRBV28	.	.	TRBJ1-3	CASSSFMGNTIYF	TGTGCCAGCAGTTCGTTCATGGGAAACACCATATATTTT
TRBV28	.	.	TRBJ2-7	CASSFQGGSYEQYF	TGTGCCAGCAGTTTTCAGGGCGGATCCTACGAGCAGTACTTC
TRBV2	.	.	TRBJ1-6	CASSEAADRGWDNSPLHF	TGTGCCAGCAGTGAAGCGGCAGACAGAGGGTGGGATAATTCACCCCTCCACTTT